This record covers a single T cell receptor (beta chain). The CDR3 extends over 16 amino acids. Trimming stripped 0 bases from V and 8 bases from J, with 19 bases between. Germline CDR1 reads MGHRA; CDR2 reads YSYEKL. Produced via immunoSEQ multiplex PCR; TCRdb's table is partial and in-frame only. Of about 160,000 clones listed, around 83% are singletons. The data were taken from a study of blood T cell repertoires in COVID-19. For the study at large: T cells, B-cell-depleted T cells, or PBMCs provided the cDNA or gDNA that served as material.

The V gene is TRBV4-1, the J gene TRBJ1-2, with D perhaps matching TRBD1 (5 bases). This TCR was recovered from a woman aged 45-59 years with COVID-19, enrolled during active disease. Sequencing was done on a sample of peripheral blood. As DNA, the CDR3 is TGCGCCAGCAGCCAAGATCGGACAACGGCAACCGACGGCTACACCTTC. Amino acids: CASSQDRTTATDGYTF.